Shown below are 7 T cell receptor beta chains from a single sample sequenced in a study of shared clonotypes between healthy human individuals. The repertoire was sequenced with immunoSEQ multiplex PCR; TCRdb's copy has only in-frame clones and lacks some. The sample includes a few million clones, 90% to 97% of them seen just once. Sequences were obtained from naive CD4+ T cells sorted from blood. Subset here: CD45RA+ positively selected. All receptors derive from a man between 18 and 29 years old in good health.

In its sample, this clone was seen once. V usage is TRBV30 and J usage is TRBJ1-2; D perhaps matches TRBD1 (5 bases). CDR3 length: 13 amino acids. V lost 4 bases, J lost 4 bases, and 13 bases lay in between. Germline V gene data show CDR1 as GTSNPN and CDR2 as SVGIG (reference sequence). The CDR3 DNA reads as TGTGCCTGGAATAGACAGCTTCGCTATGGCTACACCTTC. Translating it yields CAWNRQLRYGYTF.

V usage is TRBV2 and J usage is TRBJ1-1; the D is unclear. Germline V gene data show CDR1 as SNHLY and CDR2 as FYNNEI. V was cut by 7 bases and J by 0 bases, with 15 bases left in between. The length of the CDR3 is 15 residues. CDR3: CASILAASLNTEAFF. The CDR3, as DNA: TGTGCCAGCATCCTGGCGGCCAGCTTGAACACTGAAGCTTTCTTT.

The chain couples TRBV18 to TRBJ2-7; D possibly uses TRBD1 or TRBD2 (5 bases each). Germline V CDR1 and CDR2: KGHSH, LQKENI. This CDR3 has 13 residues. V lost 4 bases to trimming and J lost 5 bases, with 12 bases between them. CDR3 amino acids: CASSLTGPDEQYF. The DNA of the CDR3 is TGTGCCAGCTCACTCACGGGACCCGACGAGCAGTACTTC.

CDR3 loop: CATATGVYGYTF. CDR3 in DNA: TGTGCCACCGCTACAGGGGTCTATGGCTACACCTTC. The chain uses TRBV10-3 and TRBJ1-2; 7 nucleotides line up with TRBD1. V lost 10 bases and J lost 4; bases outside the gene matches: 6. Germline V lookup: CDR1 ENHRY, CDR2 SYGVKD. The CDR3 loop spans 12 amino acids.

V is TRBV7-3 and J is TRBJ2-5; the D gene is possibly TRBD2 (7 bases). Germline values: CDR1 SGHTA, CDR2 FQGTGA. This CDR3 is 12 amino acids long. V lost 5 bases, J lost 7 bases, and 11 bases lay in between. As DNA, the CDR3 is TGTGCCAGCAGCCCCGGGGGGCCGACCCAGTACTTC. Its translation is CASSPGGPTQYF.

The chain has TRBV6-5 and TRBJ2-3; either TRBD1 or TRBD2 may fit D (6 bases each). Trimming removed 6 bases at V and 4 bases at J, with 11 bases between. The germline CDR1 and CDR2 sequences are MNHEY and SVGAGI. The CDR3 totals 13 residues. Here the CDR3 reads CASRPGASDTQYF. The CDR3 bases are TGTGCCAGCAGGCCGGGGGCATCAGATACGCAGTATTTT.

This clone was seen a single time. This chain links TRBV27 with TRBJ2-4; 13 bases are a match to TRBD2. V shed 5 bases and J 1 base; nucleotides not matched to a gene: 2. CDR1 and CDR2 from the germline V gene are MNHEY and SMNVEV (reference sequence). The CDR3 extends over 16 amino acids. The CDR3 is CASSELAGGAKNIQYF. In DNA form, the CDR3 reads TGTGCCAGCAGTGAACTAGCGGGAGGGGCCAAAAACATTCAGTACTTC.